The clone carrying this T cell receptor (beta chain) was observed once. This CDR3 has 12 residues. V lost 10 bases, J lost 2 bases, and 11 bases lay in between. Germline values: CDR1 MNHNY, CDR2 SVGAGI (reference sequence). Original processing notes: Estimated nucleated cell counts came from reference gene primer amplification. Sequenced by immunoSEQ multiplex PCR; TCRdb stores in-frame clones only, minus some. That table supplies the V and J calls and clone size; D and trimming were determined from the DNA. Seen here are 35,000 to 50,000 clones, roughly 87% observed once, and the top ten hold 15%. The entry originates in a study of blood T cell repertoires in COVID-19. Background on the study: Some COVID-19 samples were acute and others convalescent; all came from the United States, Italy and Spain. The analysed material was cDNA or gDNA that came from T cells, B-cell-depleted T cells, or PBMCs.

The TCR comes from a man in his 70s with active COVID-19. The sequenced material came from peripheral blood. The genes are TRBV6-6 and TRBJ1-2; tentative D call: TRBD1 (6 bases). CDR3 coding DNA: TGTGCCACCGAACAGGGCAACTATGGCTACACCTTC. Its translation: CATEQGNYGYTF.